These 25 T cell receptor beta chains came from one sample sequenced in a study of PD-1 blockade in classical Hodgkin lymphoma. The method was immunoSEQ multiplex PCR; TCRdb's version includes in-frame clones alone and lacks a portion of them. The repertoire holds 3,000 to 4,000 clones, with 65% to 70% as singletons. The time point was: cycle 4 day 1 (C4D1), after more than 5 weeks of nivolumab. No patient escaped relapse after autologous stem cell transplantation, and brentuximab vedotin exposure varied. The source was peripheral blood mononuclear cells (PBMCs), collected before the fourth cycle of nivolumab. The source of these receptors is a human donor with classical Hodgkin lymphoma.

The genes are TRBV7-9 and TRBJ2-1; TRBD2 matches at 7 bases. J lost 4 bases, V lost 0 bases, and 6 bases had no gene match. There are 16 residues in the CDR3. Germline lookup yields CDR1 SEHNR and CDR2 FQNEAQ (reference sequence). The CDR3 reads CASSLASGVTYNEQFF. DNA of the CDR3: TGTGCCAGCAGCTTAGCGAGCGGGGTTACATACAATGAGCAGTTCTTC.

This chain links TRBV19 with TRBJ2-1; D remains ambiguous. CDR1 is LNHDA and CDR2 is SQIVND in the germline V gene (reference sequence). The CDR3 is 15 residues long. Trimming pared 3 bases from V and 0 bases from J, leaving 9 bases between. The CDR3, as DNA: TGTGCCAGTAGTATTAGCCCGAGCTCCTACAATGAGCAGTTCTTC. This encodes CASSISPSSYNEQFF.

The chain couples TRBV19 to TRBJ1-6, with D possibly being TRBD1 (5 bases). Germline assignment: CDR1 LNHDA and CDR2 SQIVND (reference sequence). V was pared by 0 bases and J by 9 bases, with 12 bases between. The CDR3 runs 15 residues. CDR3 loop: CASSIDRERGSPLHF. The CDR3 nucleotides are TGTGCCAGTAGTATAGACAGGGAACGGGGTTCACCCCTCCACTTT.

This clone was counted a single time. The chain joins TRBV11-1 to TRBJ2-2; 8 nucleotides align to TRBD2. The V and J ends lost 1 base and 3 bases, in that order; junction bases with no gene match: 7. CDR3 length: 17 residues. Germline V gene lookup returns CDR1 SGHAT and CDR2 FQDESV (reference sequence). The CDR3 here is CASSLDISGAYTGELFF. The CDR3 DNA is TGTGCCAGCAGCTTAGACATTAGCGGGGCATACACCGGGGAGCTGTTTTTT.

The rearrangement links TRBV7-2 to TRBJ1-1; D not certain. Trimming left V 3 bases short and J 10 bases short, with 12 bases between. The CDR3 sequence is 12 residues long. CDR1 is SGHTA, CDR2 FQGNSA, per germline. In nucleotides, the CDR3 is TGTGCCAGCAGCTTCATGGGTTCCCGAGCTTTCTTT. Residues: CASSFMGSRAFF.

J is TRBJ2-3 and V is TRBV5-1, with 8 bases that match TRBD2. Per the germline V gene, CDR1 is SGHRS and CDR2 is YFSETQ. The CDR3 length is 15 residues. V gave up 3 bases and J gave up 0 bases; unmatched junction bases: 3. The CDR3 coding sequence is TGCGCCAGCAGCTCCCGGGGGGGAAGCACAGATACGCAGTATTTT. Protein product: CASSSRGGSTDTQYF.

This sequence joins TRBV25-1 and TRBJ2-3, with D possibly being TRBD1 (6 bases). V was shortened by 6 bases and J by 5 bases, with 18 bases between the two germline ends. The CDR3 extends over 15 amino acids. Germline CDR1 is MGHDK and CDR2 is SYGVNS. CDR3 loop: CASRDRDIGVDTQYF. CDR3 nucleotide sequence: TGTGCCAGCAGGGACCGGGACATTGGGGTAGATACGCAGTATTTT.

The genes are TRBV30 and TRBJ2-7; possible D gene TRBD2, 6 bases. The CDR3 is made up of 14 amino acids. Trimming took off 0 bases at V and 4 bases at J, with 13 bases between the two ends. CDR1 and CDR2 from the germline V gene are GTSNPN and SVGIG (reference sequence). In DNA form, the CDR3 reads TGTGCCTGGAGTGTGCCCGGGAGCAGGTACGAGCAGTACTTC. It yields the protein CAWSVPGSRYEQYF.

This rearrangement joins TRBV19 to TRBJ1-5, with TRBD1 identical over 8 bases. CDR3 size: 13 residues. CDR1 and CDR2 from the germline V gene are LNHDA and SQIVND (reference sequence). V lost 9 bases, J lost 1 base, and 2 bases stayed unmatched. The CDR3 DNA reads TGTGCCAGCCGGGACAGGAGCAATCAGCCCCAGCATTTT. It translates to CASRDRSNQPQHF.

The CDR3 here is CASSQNAVKQETQYF. For the CDR3, the DNA is TGTGCCAGCAGCCAAAATGCAGTGAAACAAGAGACCCAGTACTTC. The chain recombines TRBV11-2 with TRBJ2-5; D is uncertain. Germline lookup yields CDR1 SGHAT and CDR2 FQNNGV. This CDR3 is 15 amino acids long. The ends were cut back, 5 bases at V and 2 bases at J, with 15 bases in the middle.

This sequence joins TRBV15 and TRBJ2-5, with D perhaps given as TRBD1 or TRBD2 (5 bases each). CDR3 length: 13 amino acids. CDR1 and CDR2 from the germline V gene are LNHNV and YYDKDF (reference sequence). The V end lost 4 bases, the J end lost 3 bases, and 9 bases lay between the germline ends. CDR3 nucleotides: TGTGCCACCAGCACGGGGCTAAAAGAGACCCAGTACTTC. As protein: CATSTGLKETQYF. Full variable domain (remainder filled in from reference TRBV15 and TRBJ2-5): DAMVIQNPRYQVTQFGKPVTLSCSQTLNHNVMYWYQQKSSQAPKLLFHYYDKDFNNEADTPDNFQSRRPNTSFCFLDIRSPGLGDTAMYLCATSTGLKETQYFGPGTRLLVL.

J is TRBJ1-2 and V is TRBV4-2, with 11 bases that match TRBD1. The CDR3 extends over 16 amino acids. V was clipped by 4 bases and J by 3 bases; unmatched bases: 7. The germline CDR1 and CDR2 sequences are LGHNA and YNFKEQ. The CDR3 loop is CASSPGGTGGHYGYTF. In nucleotides, the CDR3 is TGTGCCAGCAGCCCCGGTGGGACAGGGGGTCACTATGGCTACACCTTC.

V usage is TRBV4-2 and J usage is TRBJ1-1; no firm D call. V shed 0 bases and J shed 4 bases, with 6 bases lying between them. The CDR3 has 13 amino acids. Germline-derived CDR1 and CDR2 are LGHNA and YNFKEQ. The CDR3, as DNA: TGTGCCAGCAGCCAAGACTCCGGCACTGAAGCTTTCTTT. Amino acid sequence: CASSQDSGTEAFF.

CDR3 nucleotides: TGTGCCAGCAGCCCTTCCCTTGACAGGGCCTTTGAAACTGAAGCTTTCTTT. It codes for CASSPSLDRAFETEAFF. The chain is built from TRBV7-3 and TRBJ1-1; 7 bases agree with TRBD1. From germline, CDR1 is SGHTA and CDR2 FQGTGA. V shed 5 bases and J 5 bases; nucleotides not matched to a gene: 17. The CDR3 loop spans 17 amino acids.

The V gene is TRBV27, the J gene TRBJ2-2; D gene ambiguous. V lost 3 bases and J lost 1, with 6 bases in between. From germline, CDR1 is MNHEY and CDR2 SMNVEV (reference sequence). This CDR3 has 14 residues. CDR3 loop: CASSLEMNTGELFF. CDR3 nucleotides: TGTGCCAGCAGTTTGGAGATGAACACCGGGGAGCTGTTTTTT.

V is TRBV5-4 and J is TRBJ1-2; 8 bases agree with TRBD1. This CDR3 region has 15 residues. Unmatched junction bases numbered 11, after V lost 8 bases and J lost 2 bases. Germline loops: CDR1 SGHNT, CDR2 YYREEE (reference sequence). The CDR3 nucleotides read TGTGCCAGTGCCGTAGACAGGGGCGTGAACTATGGCTACACCTTC. Translating gives CASAVDRGVNYGYTF.

This chain joins TRBV7-2 and TRBJ1-1; D might be TRBD1 (5 bases). There are 13 residues in the CDR3. Trimming cost V 5 bases and J 5 bases, with 12 bases left between them. Germline V gene sequence: CDR1 SGHTA, CDR2 FQGNSA. CDR3 region: CASSPGQRTEAFF. The CDR3 DNA follows: TGTGCCAGCAGCCCTGGACAACGGACTGAAGCTTTCTTT.

The rearrangement joins TRBV5-4 to TRBJ2-2; D remains ambiguous. CDR1 and CDR2 (germline): SGHNT, YYREEE (reference sequence). The CDR3 contains 14 residues. V was cut by 0 bases and J by 4 bases, with 7 bases left in between. In DNA, the CDR3 is TGTGCCAGCAGCTTGGGAGTGGCCACCGGGGAGCTGTTTTTT. Translated, it gives CASSLGVATGELFF.

The chain joins TRBV4-1 to TRBJ2-7; possible D gene TRBD1, 6 bases. Trimming took 1 base from V and 4 from J, leaving 14 bases between them. CDR1 is MGHRA, CDR2 YSYEKL, per germline. This CDR3 contains 15 residues. The CDR3 nucleotides read TGCGCCAGCAGCCAAGGACAGGATTTTTCGTACGAGCAGTACTTC. This gives the protein CASSQGQDFSYEQYF.

The V call is TRBV21-1, the J call TRBJ2-5; the table calls TRBD1, which could not be checked here. TRBV21-1 is assigned pseudogene status. CDR3 length equals 15 residues. For the CDR3, the DNA is TGTGCCAGCAGCAAAGTGATCGACAGTCAAGAGACCCAGTACTTC. Its translation is CASSKVIDSQETQYF.

This chain joins TRBV6-5 and TRBJ2-5, with D perhaps matching TRBD1 or TRBD2 (5 bases each). The germline gives CDR1 MNHEY, CDR2 SVGAGI. The V end lost 0 bases, the J end lost 1 base, and 6 bases lay between the germline ends. The CDR3 is made up of 14 amino acids. In DNA, the CDR3 is TGTGCCAGCAGTTACTCGGGGACCCAAGAGACCCAGTACTTC. Amino acid sequence: CASSYSGTQETQYF.

This chain connects TRBV27 to TRBJ2-1; weak D call: TRBD2 (5 bases). This CDR3 is built from 15 residues. Looked up from germline, CDR1 is MNHEY and CDR2 is SMNVEV (reference sequence). Trimming pared 6 bases from V and 2 bases from J, leaving 14 bases between. The CDR3 DNA reads as TGTGCCAGCAGCCGGGGTCCCAAAGCCTACAATGAGCAGTTCTTC. As protein: CASSRGPKAYNEQFF.

This clone was picked up one time. This chain links TRBV2 with TRBJ1-4; no clear D. The germline gives CDR1 SNHLY, CDR2 FYNNEI. Trimming cost V 8 bases and J 8 bases, with 15 bases left between them. The CDR3 runs 13 residues. CDR3 protein: CASLYLEGEKLFF. DNA of the CDR3: TGTGCCAGCTTGTACCTGGAAGGGGAAAAACTGTTTTTT.

The chain combines TRBV19 with TRBJ1-2; TRBD1 matches at 8 bases. CDR1 is LNHDA and CDR2 is SQIVND in the germline V gene (reference sequence). Trimming took 3 bases from V and 6 from J; bases not matched to a gene: 9. This CDR3 comprises 15 residues. CDR3 sequence: CASSITARQGNGYTF. The CDR3 nucleotides are TGTGCCAGTAGTATCACTGCCCGACAGGGGAATGGCTACACCTTC.

V is TRBV28 and J is TRBJ2-7, with D unresolved. The CDR3 runs 15 residues. Germline-derived CDR1 and CDR2 are MDHEN and SYDVKM. V lost 0 bases, J lost 3 bases, and 12 bases lay in between. CDR3 sequence: CASSLCRLDVYEQYF. CDR3 DNA sequence: TGTGCCAGCAGTTTATGCAGACTGGACGTCTACGAGCAGTACTTC.